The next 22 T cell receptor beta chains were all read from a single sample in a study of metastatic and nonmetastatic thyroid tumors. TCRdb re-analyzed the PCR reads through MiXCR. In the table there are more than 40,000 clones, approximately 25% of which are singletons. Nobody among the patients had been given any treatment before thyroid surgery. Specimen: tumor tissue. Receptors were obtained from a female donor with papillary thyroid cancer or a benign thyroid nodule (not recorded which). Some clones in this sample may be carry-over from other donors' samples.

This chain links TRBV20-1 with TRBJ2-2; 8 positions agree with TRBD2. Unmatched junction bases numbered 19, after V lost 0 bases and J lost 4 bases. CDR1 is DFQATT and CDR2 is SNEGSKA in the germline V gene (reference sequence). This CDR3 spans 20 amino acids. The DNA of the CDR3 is TGCAGTGCTAGAGATTACATAGGGGGGCACCAGCGGGAGTTCACCGGGGAGCTGTTTTTT. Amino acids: CSARDYIGGHQREFTGELFF.

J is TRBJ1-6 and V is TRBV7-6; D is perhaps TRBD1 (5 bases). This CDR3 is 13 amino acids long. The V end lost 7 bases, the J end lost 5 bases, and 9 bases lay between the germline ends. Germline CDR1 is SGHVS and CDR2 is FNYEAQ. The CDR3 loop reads CASKGNHNSPLHF. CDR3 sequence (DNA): TGTGCCAGCAAGGGGAACCATAATTCACCCCTCCACTTT. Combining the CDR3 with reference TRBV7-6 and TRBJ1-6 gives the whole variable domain GAGVSQSPRYKVTKRGQDVALRCDPISGHVSLYWYRQALGQGPEFLTYFNYEAQQDKSGLPNDRFSAERPEGSISTLTIQRTEQRDSAMYRCASKGNHNSPLHFGNGTRLTVT.

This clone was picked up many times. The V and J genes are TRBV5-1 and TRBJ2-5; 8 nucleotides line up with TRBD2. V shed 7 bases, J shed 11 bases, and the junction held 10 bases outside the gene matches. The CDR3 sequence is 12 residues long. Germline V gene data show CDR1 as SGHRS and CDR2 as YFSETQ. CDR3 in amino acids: CASGSGGDEQYF. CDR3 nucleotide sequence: TGCGCCAGCGGATCCGGGGGGGATGAACAGTACTTC.

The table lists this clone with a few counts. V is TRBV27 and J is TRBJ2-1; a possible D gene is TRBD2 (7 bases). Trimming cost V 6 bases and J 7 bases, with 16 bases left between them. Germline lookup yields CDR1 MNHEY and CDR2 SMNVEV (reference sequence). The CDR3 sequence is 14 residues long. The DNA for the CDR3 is TGTGCCAGCAGAGGGGCGGGGGCTGTTAATGAGCAGTTCTTC. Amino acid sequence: CASRGAGAVNEQFF.

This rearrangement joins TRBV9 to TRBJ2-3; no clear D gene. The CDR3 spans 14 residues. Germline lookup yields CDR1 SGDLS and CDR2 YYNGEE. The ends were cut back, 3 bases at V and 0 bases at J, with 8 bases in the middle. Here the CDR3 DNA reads TGTGCCAGCAGCGACGCGGATAGCACAGATACGCAGTATTTT. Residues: CASSDADSTDTQYF.

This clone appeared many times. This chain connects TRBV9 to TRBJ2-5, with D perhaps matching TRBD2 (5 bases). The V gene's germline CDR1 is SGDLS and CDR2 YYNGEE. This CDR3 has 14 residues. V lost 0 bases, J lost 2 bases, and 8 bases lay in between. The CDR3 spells CASSVGRGQETQYF. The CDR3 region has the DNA TGTGCCAGCAGCGTAGGACGGGGACAAGAGACCCAGTACTTC.

The CDR3 sequence: CASQDADTEAFF. As DNA, the CDR3 is TGTGCCAGCCAAGATGCGGACACTGAAGCTTTCTTT. The V call is TRBV6-1, the J call TRBJ1-1; D remains unclear. V shed 8 bases and J shed 3 bases, with 10 bases lying between them. Per the germline V gene, CDR1 is MNHNS and CDR2 is SASEGT. This CDR3 is 12 amino acids long.

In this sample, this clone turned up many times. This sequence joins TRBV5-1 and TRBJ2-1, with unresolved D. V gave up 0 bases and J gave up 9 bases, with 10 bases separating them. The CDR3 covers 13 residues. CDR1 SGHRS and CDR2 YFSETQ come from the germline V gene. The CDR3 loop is CASSLGQAGEQFF. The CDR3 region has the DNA TGCGCCAGCAGCTTGGGGCAGGCAGGTGAGCAGTTCTTC.

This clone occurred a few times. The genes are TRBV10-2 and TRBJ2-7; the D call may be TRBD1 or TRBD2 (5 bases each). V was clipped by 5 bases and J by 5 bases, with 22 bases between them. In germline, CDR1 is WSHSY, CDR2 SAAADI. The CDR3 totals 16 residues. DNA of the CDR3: TGCGCCAGCAGTTCACTAGAAGACAGTGGCAGAAACGAGCAGTACTTC. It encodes CASSSLEDSGRNEQYF.

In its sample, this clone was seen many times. The CDR3 DNA follows: TGTGCCAGCTCACCGCGTTTTGGGACAGGGTTTGAAGAGACCCAGTACTTC. The encoded protein is CASSPRFGTGFEETQYF. V and J are TRBV18 and TRBJ2-5, with TRBD1 matching 9 bases. This CDR3 spans 17 amino acids. V dropped 3 bases and J dropped 3; count of bases not matched to a gene: 11. Germline V gene sequence: CDR1 KGHSH, CDR2 LQKENI.

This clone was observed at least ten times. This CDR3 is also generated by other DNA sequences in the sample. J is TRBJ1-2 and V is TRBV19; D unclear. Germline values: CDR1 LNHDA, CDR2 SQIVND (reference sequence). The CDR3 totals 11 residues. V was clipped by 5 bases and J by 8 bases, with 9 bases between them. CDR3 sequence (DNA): TGTGCCAGTAGTTCTGGGGAAGGCTACACCTTC. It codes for CASSSGEGYTF.

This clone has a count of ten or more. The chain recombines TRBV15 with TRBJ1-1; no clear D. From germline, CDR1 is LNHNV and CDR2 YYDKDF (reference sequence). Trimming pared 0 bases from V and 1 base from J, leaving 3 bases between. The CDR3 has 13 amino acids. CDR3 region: CATSRDGNTEAFF. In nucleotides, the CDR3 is TGTGCCACCAGCAGAGACGGGAACACTGAAGCTTTCTTT.

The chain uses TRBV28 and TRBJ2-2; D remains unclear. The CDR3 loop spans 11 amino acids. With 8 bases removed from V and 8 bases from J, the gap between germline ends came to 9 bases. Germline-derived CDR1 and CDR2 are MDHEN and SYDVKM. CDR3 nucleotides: TGTGCCAGCGGCCTTATTGGGGAGCTGTTTTTT. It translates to CASGLIGELFF.

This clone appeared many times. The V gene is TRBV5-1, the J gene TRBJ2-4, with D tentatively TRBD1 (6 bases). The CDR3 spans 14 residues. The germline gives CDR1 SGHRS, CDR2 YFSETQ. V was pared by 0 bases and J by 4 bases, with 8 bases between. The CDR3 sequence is CASSLEGTKNIQYF. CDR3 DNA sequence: TGCGCCAGCAGCTTGGAGGGGACAAAAAACATTCAGTACTTC.

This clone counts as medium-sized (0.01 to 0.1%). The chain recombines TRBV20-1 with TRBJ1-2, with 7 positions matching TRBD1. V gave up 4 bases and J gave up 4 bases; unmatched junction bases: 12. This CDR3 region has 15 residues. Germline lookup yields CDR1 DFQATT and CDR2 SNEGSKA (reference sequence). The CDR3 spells CSAKQGNKWVYGYTF. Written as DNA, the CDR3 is TGCAGTGCTAAACAGGGGAACAAATGGGTCTATGGCTACACCTTC.

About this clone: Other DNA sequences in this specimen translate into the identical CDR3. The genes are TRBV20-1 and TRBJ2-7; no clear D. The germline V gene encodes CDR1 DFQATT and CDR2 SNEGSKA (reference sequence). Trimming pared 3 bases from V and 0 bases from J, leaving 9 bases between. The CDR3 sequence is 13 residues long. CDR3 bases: TGCAGTGCTAGGGACGGTTACTCCTACGAGCAGTACTTC. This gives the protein CSARDGYSYEQYF.

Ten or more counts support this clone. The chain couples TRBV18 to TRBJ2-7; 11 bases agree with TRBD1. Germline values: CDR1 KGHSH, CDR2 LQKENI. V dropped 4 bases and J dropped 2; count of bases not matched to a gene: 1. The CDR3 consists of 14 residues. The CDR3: CASSRTGGTYEQYF. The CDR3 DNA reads TGTGCCAGCTCACGGACAGGGGGCACCTACGAGCAGTACTTC.

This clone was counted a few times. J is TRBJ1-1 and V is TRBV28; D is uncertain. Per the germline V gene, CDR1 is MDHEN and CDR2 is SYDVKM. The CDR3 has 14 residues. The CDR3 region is CTTVPGILNTEAFF. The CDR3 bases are TGTACCACCGTCCCGGGGATACTCAACACTGAAGCTTTCTTT.

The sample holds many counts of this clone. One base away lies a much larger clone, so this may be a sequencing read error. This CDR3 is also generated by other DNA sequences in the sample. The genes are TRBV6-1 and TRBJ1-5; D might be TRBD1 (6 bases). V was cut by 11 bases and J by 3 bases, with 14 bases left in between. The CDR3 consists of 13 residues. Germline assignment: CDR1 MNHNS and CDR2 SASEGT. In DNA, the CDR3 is TGTGCCGCGGGGGCGGACATCAATCAGCCCCAGCATTTT. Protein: CAAGADINQPQHF.

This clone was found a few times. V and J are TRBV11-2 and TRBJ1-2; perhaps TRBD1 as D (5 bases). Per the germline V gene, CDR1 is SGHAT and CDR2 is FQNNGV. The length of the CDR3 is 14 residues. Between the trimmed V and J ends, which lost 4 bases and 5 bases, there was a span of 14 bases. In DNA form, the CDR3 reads TGTGCCAGCAGCTCGGGGACGGAGGGGTATGGCTACACCTTC. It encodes CASSSGTEGYGYTF. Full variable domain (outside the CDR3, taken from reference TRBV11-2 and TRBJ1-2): EAGVAQSPRYKIIEKRQSVAFWCNPISGHATLYWYQQILGQGPKLLIQFQNNGVVDDSQLPKDRFSAERLKGVDSTLKIQPAKLEDSAVYLCASSSGTEGYGYTFGSGTRLTVV.

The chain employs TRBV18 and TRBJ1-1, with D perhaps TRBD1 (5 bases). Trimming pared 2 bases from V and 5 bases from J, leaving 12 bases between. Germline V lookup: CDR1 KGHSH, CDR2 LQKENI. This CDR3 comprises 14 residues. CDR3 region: CASSPTDMATEAFF. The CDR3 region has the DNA TGTGCCAGCTCACCAACGGACATGGCTACTGAAGCTTTCTTT.

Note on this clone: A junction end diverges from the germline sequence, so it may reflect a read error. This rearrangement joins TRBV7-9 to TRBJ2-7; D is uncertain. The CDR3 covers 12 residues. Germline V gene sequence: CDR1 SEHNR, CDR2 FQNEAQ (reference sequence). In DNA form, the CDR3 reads TGTGACAGCAGCCCCCTGTCCTACGAGCAGTACTTC. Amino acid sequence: CDSSPLSYEQYF.